The T cell receptor (beta chain) described here comes from a study of blood T cell repertoires in COVID-19. Study details: Samples representing acute and convalescent COVID-19 were sourced from the United States, Italy and Spain.

Only in-frame clones appear in the TCRdb table, and some are missing; sequencing was by immunoSEQ multiplex PCR. Of some 300,000 clones detected, approximately 88% appear once; the ten largest clones hold 6.9%. Sequencing used peripheral blood. This sequence originates from a woman aged 30 to 39 who had recovered from COVID-19.

CDR3 in amino acids: CASSVGTSGGRWHEQFF. In DNA form, the CDR3 reads TGTGCCAGCAGCGTCGGGACTAGCGGGGGGAGGTGGCATGAGCAGTTCTTC. The rearrangement joins TRBV11-3 to TRBJ2-1, with TRBD2 matching 15 bases. The CDR3 sequence is 17 residues long. V dropped 5 bases and J dropped 8; count of bases not matched to a gene: 10. Germline loops: CDR1 SGHNT, CDR2 YENEEA.